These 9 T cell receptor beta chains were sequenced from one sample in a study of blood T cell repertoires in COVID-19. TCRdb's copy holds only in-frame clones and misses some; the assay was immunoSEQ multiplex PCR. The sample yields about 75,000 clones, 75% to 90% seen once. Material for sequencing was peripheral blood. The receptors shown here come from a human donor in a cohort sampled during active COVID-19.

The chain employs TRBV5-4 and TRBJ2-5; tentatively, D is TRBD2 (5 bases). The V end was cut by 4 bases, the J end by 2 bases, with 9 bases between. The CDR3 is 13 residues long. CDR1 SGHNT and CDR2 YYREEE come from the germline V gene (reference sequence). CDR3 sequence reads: CASSRTEQETQYF. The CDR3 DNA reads TGTGCCAGCAGCAGGACTGAGCAAGAGACCCAGTACTTC.

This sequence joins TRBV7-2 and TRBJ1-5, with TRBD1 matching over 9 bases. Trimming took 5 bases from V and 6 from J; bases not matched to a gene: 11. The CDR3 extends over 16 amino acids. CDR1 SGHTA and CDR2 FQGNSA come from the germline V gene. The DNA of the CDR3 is TGTGCCAGCAGCACAGGCACCGGGACAGGGCTTCAGCCCCAGCATTTT. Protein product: CASSTGTGTGLQPQHF. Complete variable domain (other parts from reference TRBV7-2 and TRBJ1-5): GAGVSQSPSNKVTEKGKDVELRCDPISGHTALYWYRQSLGQGLEFLIYFQGNSAPDKSGLPSDRFSAERTGGSVSTLTIQRTQQEDSAVYLCASSTGTGTGLQPQHFGDGTRLSIL.

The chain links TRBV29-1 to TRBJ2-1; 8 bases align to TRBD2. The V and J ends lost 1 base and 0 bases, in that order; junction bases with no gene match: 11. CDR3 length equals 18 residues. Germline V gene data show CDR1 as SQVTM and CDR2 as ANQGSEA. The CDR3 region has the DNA TGCAGCGTTGAAGGAAACCCTGAGCGGGAGAGCTCCTACAATGAGCAGTTCTTC. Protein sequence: CSVEGNPERESSYNEQFF.

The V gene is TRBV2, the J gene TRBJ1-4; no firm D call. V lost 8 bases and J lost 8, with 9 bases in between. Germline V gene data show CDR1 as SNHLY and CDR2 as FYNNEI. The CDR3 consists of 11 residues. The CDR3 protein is CASRHREKLFF. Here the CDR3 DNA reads TGTGCCAGCCGACACCGGGAAAAACTGTTTTTT.

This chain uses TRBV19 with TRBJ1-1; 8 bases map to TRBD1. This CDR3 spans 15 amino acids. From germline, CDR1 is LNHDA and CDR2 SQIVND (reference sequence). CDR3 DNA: TGTGCTTCCACATTGGGACAGGCCGCGAACACTGAAGCTTTCTTT. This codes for CASTLGQAANTEAFF. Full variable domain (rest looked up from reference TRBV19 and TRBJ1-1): DGGITQSPKYLFRKEGQNVTLSCEQNLNHDAMYWYRQDPGQGLRLIYYSQIVNDFQKGDIAEGYSVSREKKESFPLTVTSAQKNPTAFYLCASTLGQAANTEAFFGQGTRLTVV.

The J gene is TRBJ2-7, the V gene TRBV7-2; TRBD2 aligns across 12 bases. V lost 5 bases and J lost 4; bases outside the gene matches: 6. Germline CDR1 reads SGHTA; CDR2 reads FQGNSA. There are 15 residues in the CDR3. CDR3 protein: CASSLLTSGGYEQYF. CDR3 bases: TGTGCCAGCAGCCTCCTGACTAGCGGGGGATACGAGCAGTACTTC.

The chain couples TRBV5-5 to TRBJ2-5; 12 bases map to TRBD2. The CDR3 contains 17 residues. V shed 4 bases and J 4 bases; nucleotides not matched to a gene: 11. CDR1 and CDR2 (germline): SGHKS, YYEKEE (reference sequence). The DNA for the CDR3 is TGTGCCAGCAGCCCAGCCCTAGCGGGGGGGCCGGGAGAGACCCAGTACTTC. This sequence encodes CASSPALAGGPGETQYF.

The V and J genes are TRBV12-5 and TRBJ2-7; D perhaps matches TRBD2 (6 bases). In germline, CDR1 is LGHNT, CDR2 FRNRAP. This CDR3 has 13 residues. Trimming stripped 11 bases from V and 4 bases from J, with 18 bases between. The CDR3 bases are TGTGCTGTTAGGGACTCAAGTTCTTACGAGCAGTACTTC. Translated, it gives CAVRDSSSYEQYF.

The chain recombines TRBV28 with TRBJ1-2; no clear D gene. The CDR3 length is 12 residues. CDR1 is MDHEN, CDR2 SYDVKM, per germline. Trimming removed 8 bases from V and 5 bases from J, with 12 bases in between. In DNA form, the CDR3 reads TGTGCCAGCTCCTGGGAGCGGTATGGCTACACCTTC. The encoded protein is CASSWERYGYTF.